This T cell receptor (beta chain) emerged from a study of cytomegalovirus exposure and HLA in healthy donors. The protocol was immunoSEQ multiplex PCR, while the TCRdb copy is restricted to in-frame clones and leaves out a portion. The data show approximately 60,000 clones, with around nine tenths seen just once and more than 2.5% held by the top ten. Findings and limits, study-wide: Within the approximately 130 validation repertoires, first-cohort TCR clusters tended to co-occur, according to a later analysis. Specificity for CMV antigens was confirmed in vitro for three of the CMV-associated chains. Cytomegalovirus-associated status was assigned to around 160 TCR beta chains.

With 7 bases removed from V and 2 bases from J, the gap between germline ends came to 6 bases. CDR1 is MDHEN and CDR2 is SYDVKM in the germline V gene. There are 13 residues in the CDR3. This clone was found once. The antigen remains unidentified. The chain carries TRBV28 and TRBJ2-6; tentative D call: TRBD2 (6 bases). Sequenced input: PBMCs. The TCR sequence derives from a man between 18 and 29 years old in good health and CMV-seronegative. CDR3 DNA sequence: TGTGCCAGCACGGGGGCTGGGGCCAACGTCCTGACTTTC. Translating gives CASTGAGANVLTF.